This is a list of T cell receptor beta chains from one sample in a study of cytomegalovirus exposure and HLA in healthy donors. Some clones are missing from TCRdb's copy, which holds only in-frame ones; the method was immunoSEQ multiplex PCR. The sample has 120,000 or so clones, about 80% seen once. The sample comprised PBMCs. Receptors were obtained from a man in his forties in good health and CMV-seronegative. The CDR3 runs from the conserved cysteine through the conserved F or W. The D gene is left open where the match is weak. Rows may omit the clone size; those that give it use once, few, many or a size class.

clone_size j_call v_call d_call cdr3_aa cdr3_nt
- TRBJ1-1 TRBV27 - CASSYRLNTEAFF TGTGCCAGCAGTTACAGATTGAACACTGAAGCTTTCTTT
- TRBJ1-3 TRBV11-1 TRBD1 CASSLTGQANSGNTIYF TGTGCCAGCAGCTTAACGGGACAGGCAAACTCTGGAAACACCATATATTTT
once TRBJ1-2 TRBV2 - CASSDEAGANYGYTF TGTGCCAGCAGTGATGAGGCAGGGGCTAACTATGGCTACACCTTC
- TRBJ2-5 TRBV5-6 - CASSGGTKKETQYF TGTGCCAGCAGCGGGGGGACGAAAAAAGAGACCCAGTACTTC
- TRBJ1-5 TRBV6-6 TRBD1 CASRKPGQGDQPQHF TGTGCCAGCAGAAAACCGGGACAGGGGGATCAGCCCCAGCATTTT
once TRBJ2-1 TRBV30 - CAWSVLGIEQFF TGTGCCTGGAGTGTACTAGGGATTGAGCAGTTCTTC
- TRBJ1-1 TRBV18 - CASSPRMTPGGNTEAFF TGTGCCAGCTCACCCCGGATGACACCTGGAGGGAACACTGAAGCTTTCTTT
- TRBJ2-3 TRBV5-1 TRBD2 CASSPGGRDTQYF TGCGCCAGCAGCCCGGGGGGTCGGGATACGCAGTATTTT
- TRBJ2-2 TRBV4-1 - CASSQEIRGANTGELFF TGCGCCAGCAGCCAAGAGATCAGAGGCGCGAACACCGGGGAGCTGTTTTTT
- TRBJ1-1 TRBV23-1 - CASSPKTGGAPNTEAFF TGCGCCAGCAGCCCCAAAACTGGGGGGGCCCCGAACACTGAAGCTTTCTTT
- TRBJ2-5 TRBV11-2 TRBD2 CASSLDPGTSGGPHF TGTGCCAGCAGCTTAGATCCCGGGACTAGCGGGGGTCCACACTTC
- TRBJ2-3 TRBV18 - CASSPSSSTDTQYF TGTGCCAGCTCACCCTCCAGTAGCACAGATACGCAGTATTTT
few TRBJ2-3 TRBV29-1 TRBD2 CSVLNSGGDGTDTQYF TGCAGCGTCTTAAATAGCGGGGGGGATGGCACAGATACGCAGTATTTT
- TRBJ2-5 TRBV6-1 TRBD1 CASSSQGQGAETQYF TGTGCCAGCAGTTCCCAAGGGCAGGGGGCCGAGACCCAGTACTTC
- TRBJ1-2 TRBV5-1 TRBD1 CASSEQGGQVGPYGYTF TGCGCCAGCAGCGAACAAGGGGGACAGGTGGGACCCTATGGCTACACCTTC
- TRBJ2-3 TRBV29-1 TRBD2 CSVEGGSLADTQYF TGCAGCGTTGAAGGCGGGAGTCTGGCAGATACGCAGTATTTT
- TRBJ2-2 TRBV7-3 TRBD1 CASSLGTGSTGELFF TGTGCCAGCAGCTTAGGGACAGGGTCCACCGGGGAGCTGTTTTTT
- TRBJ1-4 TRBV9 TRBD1 CASSRDRINEKLFF TGTGCCAGCAGCAGGGACAGAATTAATGAAAAACTGTTTTTT
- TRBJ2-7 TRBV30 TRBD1 CAWSLGTDYEQYF TGTGCCTGGAGCCTCGGGACAGACTACGAGCAGTACTTC
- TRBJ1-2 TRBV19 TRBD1 CASSRDRANYGYTF TGTGCCAGTAGTAGGGACAGAGCTAACTATGGCTACACCTTC
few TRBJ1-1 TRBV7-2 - CASSLVGAVGPGTEAFF TGTGCCAGCAGCTTAGTCGGCGCTGTGGGGCCGGGCACTGAAGCTTTCTTT
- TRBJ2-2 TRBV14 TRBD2 CASSHPGGVGELFF TGTGCCAGCAGCCATCCTGGGGGGGTCGGGGAGCTGTTTTTT
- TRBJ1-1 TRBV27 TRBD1 CASSLWGTGLGEAFF TGTGCCAGCAGTTTATGGGGGACAGGGCTTGGTGAAGCTTTCTTT
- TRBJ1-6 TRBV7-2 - CASSFSGTYNSPLHF TGTGCCAGCAGCTTTTCCGGGACATATAATTCACCCCTCCACTTT
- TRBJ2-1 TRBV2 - CASSGPQNSTGGSYNEQFF TGTGCCAGCAGTGGACCTCAAAACTCGACGGGTGGGTCCTACAATGAGCAGTTCTTC
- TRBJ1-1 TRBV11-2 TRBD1 CASSLTGVNTEAFF TGTGCCAGCAGCTTGACAGGGGTGAACACTGAAGCTTTCTTT